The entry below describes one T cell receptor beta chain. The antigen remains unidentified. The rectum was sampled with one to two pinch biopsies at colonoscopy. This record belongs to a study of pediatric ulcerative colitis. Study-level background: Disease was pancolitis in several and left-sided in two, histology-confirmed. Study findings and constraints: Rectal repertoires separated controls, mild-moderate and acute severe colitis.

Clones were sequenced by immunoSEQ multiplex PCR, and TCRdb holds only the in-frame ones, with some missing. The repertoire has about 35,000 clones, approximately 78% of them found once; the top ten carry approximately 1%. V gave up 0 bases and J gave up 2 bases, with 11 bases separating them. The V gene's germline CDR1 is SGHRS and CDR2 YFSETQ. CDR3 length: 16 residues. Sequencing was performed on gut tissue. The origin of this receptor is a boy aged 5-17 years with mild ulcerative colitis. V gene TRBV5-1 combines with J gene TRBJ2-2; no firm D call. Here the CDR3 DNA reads TGCGCCAGCAGCTTGGGAGAGGCCTCAAACACCGGGGAGCTGTTTTTT. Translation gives CASSLGEASNTGELFF.